These 30 T cell receptor beta chains were all obtained from the same sample, sequenced in a study of response to subunit inactivated influenza vaccine. MiXCR, applied by TCRdb to the RT-PCR reads, yields one record per CDR3 protein. This sample has some 500,000 distinct CDR3 sequences, with about 25% found just once. The sample in question was CD4+ T cells sorted from PBMCs, obtained around 5 days after vaccination. The receptors come from a man aged 45 to 65 who received an inactivated influenza vaccine.

The CDR3 DNA follows: TGTGCCAGCCGCCTCCTCTCCGATACGCAGTATTTT. This translates into CASRLLSDTQYF. The chain recombines TRBV7-2 with TRBJ2-3, with D unresolved. Germline V CDR1 and CDR2: SGHTA, FQGNSA. V lost 8 bases and J 6 bases, leaving 12 bases between the germline ends. This CDR3 contains 12 residues.

This rearrangement joins TRBV3-1 to TRBJ2-7, with TRBD2 matching over 7 bases. There are 16 residues in the CDR3. Germline CDR1 is LGHDT and CDR2 is YNNKEL (reference sequence). The V segment lost 0 bases and the J segment 0 bases; nucleotides outside the gene matches: 5. DNA for the CDR3: TGTGCCAGCAGCCAAGATTGGGCTAGCGGCTCCTACGAGCAGTACTTC. Its protein is CASSQDWASGSYEQYF.

The rearrangement links TRBV20-1 to TRBJ2-2; D not resolved. This CDR3 has 16 amino acids. Per germline, CDR1 DFQATT and CDR2 SNEGSKA (reference sequence). Trimming took off 6 bases at V and 0 bases at J, with 17 bases between the two ends. CDR3 protein: CSARTTVFANTGELFF. The CDR3 region has the DNA TGCAGTGCCCGGACCACAGTATTCGCGAACACCGGGGAGCTGTTTTTT.

The V gene is TRBV5-5, the J gene TRBJ2-5; tentative D call: TRBD1 (7 bases). The germline V and J ends were trimmed by 2 bases and 5 bases, with 13 bases remaining between them. Germline V gene sequence: CDR1 SGHKS, CDR2 YYEKEE (reference sequence). This CDR3 contains 14 residues. The CDR3: CASSFPGGKETQYF. The CDR3, as DNA: TGTGCCAGCAGCTTTCCAGGGGGGAAGGAGACCCAGTACTTC.

The chain joins TRBV4-1 to TRBJ2-3, with 10 bases fitting TRBD2. The CDR3 sequence is 16 residues long. J was trimmed by 3 bases and V by 4 bases; bases with no gene match: 7. The germline V gene has CDR1 MGHRA and CDR2 YSYEKL. The CDR3 coding sequence is TGCGCCAGCAGCCGCCGAACTAGCGGGGTAACAGATACGCAGTATTTT. This encodes CASSRRTSGVTDTQYF.

The rearrangement links TRBV20-1 to TRBJ2-1; perhaps TRBD1 as D (5 bases). Germline CDR1 DFQATT, CDR2 SNEGSKA (reference sequence). V lost 6 bases and J 1 base, leaving 13 bases between the germline ends. The CDR3 consists of 14 residues. CDR3 DNA sequence: TGCAGTGCGAATCAGGGTGGATCCTACAATGAGCAGTTCTTC. Translated: CSANQGGSYNEQFF.

This clonotype appeared a few times. This sequence joins TRBV11-3 and TRBJ2-3, with 12 bases that match TRBD2. Trimming removed 2 bases from V and 6 bases from J; junction bases left unmatched: 3. The CDR3 is 15 residues long. CDR1 is SGHNT, CDR2 YENEEA, per germline. This CDR3 reads CASSLKLAGGDTQYF. The CDR3 DNA is TGTGCCAGCAGCTTAAAACTAGCGGGAGGCGATACGCAGTATTTT. The whole variable domain, filled in from reference TRBV11-3 and TRBJ2-3, reads EAGVVQSPRYKIIEKKQPVAFWCNPISGHNTLYWYLQNLGQGPELLIRYENEEAVDDSQLPKDRFSAERLKGVDSTLKIQPAELGDSAVYLCASSLKLAGGDTQYFGPGTRLTVL.

This clonotype occurred a few times. DNA of the CDR3: TGCAGTGCTGCACGGACTGTCCAAGAGACCCAGTACTTC. It codes for CSAARTVQETQYF. The chain couples TRBV20-1 to TRBJ2-5, with a possible D match to TRBD2 (5 bases). This CDR3 spans 13 amino acids. Germline V lookup: CDR1 DFQATT, CDR2 SNEGSKA (reference sequence). V lost 5 bases to trimming and J lost 1 base, with 11 bases between them.

There are a few counts of this clonotype. One junction end does not reproduce the germline sequence, and a read error may be involved. V and J are TRBV5-1 and TRBJ1-1, with D unresolved. Per the germline V gene, CDR1 is SGHRS and CDR2 is YFSETQ. The CDR3 spans 13 residues. In DNA form, the CDR3 reads TGCGCCAGCAGCTTGGGACGGAACAATGAAGCTTTCTTT. Its translation is CASSLGRNNEAFF.

CDR3 DNA sequence: TGTGCCAGCAGTTCCCAACCACGATCCTACGAGCAGTACTTC. Its protein is CASSSQPRSYEQYF. The chain is built from TRBV6-5 and TRBJ2-7; D not certain. The CDR3 sequence is 14 residues long. Per the germline V gene, CDR1 is MNHEY and CDR2 is SVGAGI. V lost 4 bases, J lost 1 base, and 11 bases lay in between.

This clonotype was observed a few times. The chain recombines TRBV7-6 with TRBJ2-3; 14 bases line up with TRBD2. This CDR3 is 19 amino acids long. V shed 2 bases and J 1 base; nucleotides not matched to a gene: 8. Germline V gene sequence: CDR1 SGHVS, CDR2 FNYEAQ. CDR3 sequence reads: CASSLRLAGGQFRTDTQYF. Written as DNA, the CDR3 is TGTGCCAGCAGCTTAAGACTAGCGGGGGGGCAGTTTCGCACAGATACGCAGTATTTT.

This clonotype was counted a few times. The gene calls are TRBV7-9 and TRBJ1-5; TRBD1 is a possible D gene (5 bases). V was cut by 5 bases and J by 7 bases, with 12 bases left in between. The CDR3 has 13 amino acids. Germline V CDR1 and CDR2: SEHNR, FQNEAQ (reference sequence). CDR3 coding DNA: TGTGCCAGCAGCCGGACAAGGTTGCAGCCCCAGCATTTT. Translated, it gives CASSRTRLQPQHF.

This clonotype has at least ten counts. The chain couples TRBV7-2 to TRBJ2-7; D is perhaps TRBD2 (6 bases). Germline CDR1 is SGHTA and CDR2 is FQGNSA. The CDR3 contains 14 residues. V was cut by 3 bases and J by 1 base, with 10 bases left in between. This CDR3 reads CASSLGGRSYEQYF. CDR3 DNA sequence: TGTGCCAGCAGCTTGGGAGGCAGGTCCTACGAGCAGTACTTC. Based on the CDR3 plus reference TRBV7-2 and TRBJ2-7, the full variable domain is GAGVSQSPSNKVTEKGKDVELRCDPISGHTALYWYRQSLGQGLEFLIYFQGNSAPDKSGLPSDRFSAERTGGSVSTLTIQRTQQEDSAVYLCASSLGGRSYEQYFGPGTRLTVT.

This clonotype has only a few counts. The chain carries TRBV5-1 and TRBJ1-1; TRBD1 might be the D (5 bases). Germline assignment: CDR1 SGHRS and CDR2 YFSETQ. V was shortened by 2 bases and J by 6 bases, with 14 bases between the two germline ends. The CDR3 is 14 residues long. The CDR3 nucleotides read TGCGCCAGCAGCTTCCCGGGGACCGGGTCTGAAGCTTTCTTT. Its protein is CASSFPGTGSEAFF.

This clonotype turned up a few times. The V call is TRBV10-3, the J call TRBJ2-1; D is ambiguous. The CDR3 is made up of 12 amino acids. In germline, CDR1 is ENHRY, CDR2 SYGVKD. Trimming took off 0 bases at V and 7 bases at J, with 4 bases between the two ends. For the CDR3, the DNA is TGTGCCATCAGTGAGTCGAAAAATGAGCAGTTCTTC. It codes for CAISESKNEQFF.

The rearrangement links TRBV4-1 to TRBJ2-5, with D perhaps matching TRBD1 or TRBD2 (5 bases each). The length of the CDR3 is 15 residues. V was cut by 0 bases and J by 7 bases, with 15 bases left in between. CDR1 MGHRA and CDR2 YSYEKL come from the germline V gene. CDR3 sequence reads: CASSQESGTLMTQYF. The DNA of the CDR3 is TGCGCCAGCAGCCAAGAGTCAGGGACCCTGATGACCCAGTACTTC.

This clonotype was seen a handful of times. The chain links TRBV4-1 to TRBJ1-1; D gene unclear. Trimming took off 1 base at V and 5 bases at J, with 26 bases between the two ends. Germline V gene data show CDR1 as MGHRA and CDR2 as YSYEKL. The CDR3 runs 19 residues. The CDR3 bases are TGCGCCAGCAGCCAAGTTTTGAGGCGGAGGGAGGCAGAAGGAACTGAAGCTTTCTTT. It yields the protein CASSQVLRRREAEGTEAFF.

This clonotype has only a few counts. This chain connects TRBV11-2 to TRBJ1-2; no reliable D call. V was clipped by 0 bases and J by 4 bases, with 12 bases between them. The length of the CDR3 is 15 residues. The V gene's germline CDR1 is SGHAT and CDR2 FQNNGV. CDR3 nucleotides: TGTGCCAGCAGCTTAGATACCGGCCGGGGCTATGGCTACACCTTC. Residues: CASSLDTGRGYGYTF.

The CDR3 DNA reads TGCAGTGCTAGGGGACTAGCGGGGTCGGAACAAGAGACCCAGTACTTC. The encoded protein is CSARGLAGSEQETQYF. This rearrangement joins TRBV20-1 to TRBJ2-5; 13 bases are a match to TRBD2. V was clipped by 3 bases and J by 2 bases; unmatched bases: 6. In germline, CDR1 is DFQATT, CDR2 SNEGSKA (reference sequence). The CDR3 spans 16 residues.

The table lists this clonotype with many counts. The V and J genes are TRBV24-1 and TRBJ2-7; D remains unclear. This CDR3 spans 12 amino acids. Germline assignment: CDR1 KGHDR and CDR2 SFDVKD. V lost 3 bases and J 6 bases, leaving 8 bases between the germline ends. The CDR3 coding sequence is TGTGCCACCAGTGATAAAAGTAGCGAGCAGTACTTC. Translation: CATSDKSSEQYF.

This clonotype was observed a handful of times. The CDR3 loop is CASRPGTGYNEQFF. Here the CDR3 DNA reads TGTGCCAGCAGGCCCGGGACAGGGTACAATGAGCAGTTCTTC. The chain couples TRBV5-5 to TRBJ2-1; 9 bases map to TRBD1. Germline values: CDR1 SGHKS, CDR2 YYEKEE (reference sequence). With V trimmed by 5 bases and J by 4 bases, 4 bases remained unmatched. This CDR3 has 14 residues.

The chain uses TRBV18 and TRBJ2-7, with 7 bases identical to TRBD1. With 1 base clipped from V and 2 bases from J, the junction kept 5 bases outside the gene matches. The germline CDR1 and CDR2 sequences are KGHSH and LQKENI. The CDR3 is made up of 15 amino acids. Here the CDR3 reads CASSPLGTGAYEQYF. CDR3 in DNA: TGTGCCAGCTCACCACTCGGAACAGGGGCCTACGAGCAGTACTTC.

This clonotype was counted a few times. The rearrangement joins TRBV6-2 or TRBV6-3 to TRBJ2-3; D may match TRBD1 or TRBD2 (5 bases each). Between the trimmed V and J ends, which lost 3 bases and 5 bases, there was a span of 12 bases. Germline CDR1 reads MNHEY; CDR2 reads SVGEGT. The CDR3 runs to 14 residues. The DNA for the CDR3 is TGTGCCAGCAGTTATACCGGGGCGGGAGATACGCAGTATTTT. This translates into CASSYTGAGDTQYF.

The chain links TRBV2 to TRBJ2-1; D is unclear. Looked up from germline, CDR1 is SNHLY and CDR2 is FYNNEI. V lost 3 bases and J 8 bases, leaving 11 bases between the germline ends. This CDR3 is built from 13 residues. The CDR3 bases are TGTGCCAGCAGTGAGGTGGGCCGGGATGAGCAGTTCTTC. It translates to CASSEVGRDEQFF.

This clonotype turned up a few times. The chain carries TRBV25-1 and TRBJ2-1; TRBD2 might be the D (5 bases). CDR1 MGHDK and CDR2 SYGVNS come from the germline V gene. The CDR3 has 15 amino acids. V was clipped by 1 base and J by 7 bases, with 14 bases between them. This CDR3 is CASSESLGVYNEQFF. The CDR3 DNA reads TGTGCCAGCAGTGAATCGCTGGGAGTATATAATGAGCAGTTCTTC.

Regarding this clonotype: This may stem from a read error, because a much larger clone lies one nucleotide away. This chain connects TRBV2 to TRBJ2-1; 9 bases map to TRBD1. V lost 6 bases to trimming and J lost 2 bases; unmatched junction nucleotides: 2. The CDR3 has 14 residues. Germline CDR1 is SNHLY and CDR2 is FYNNEI. The CDR3: CASRGTGPYNEQFF. The DNA for the CDR3 is TGTGCCAGCAGGGGGACAGGGCCCTACAATGAGCAGTTCTTC.

This clonotype was recorded a few times. The chain joins TRBV7-2 to TRBJ2-5; TRBD1 matches at 7 bases. CDR3 size: 13 residues. Unmatched junction bases numbered 1, after V lost 2 bases and J lost 4 bases. The V gene's germline CDR1 is SGHTA and CDR2 FQGNSA. This CDR3 reads CASSLWDRETQYF. The CDR3 nucleotides are TGTGCCAGCAGCTTATGGGACAGAGAGACCCAGTACTTC.

For this clonotype: This may be a read error: a much more frequent sequence differs by one nucleotide. The J gene is TRBJ2-1, the V gene TRBV20-1; 7 bases are shared with TRBD2. Per the germline V gene, CDR1 is DFQATT and CDR2 is SNEGSKA (reference sequence). The CDR3 totals 13 residues. Written as DNA, the CDR3 is TGCAGTCCCCTACGCCAGGGAGGGTATGAGCACTTCTTC. It yields the protein CSPLRQGGYEHFF.

This clonotype was recorded a few times. V and J are TRBV9 and TRBJ2-1; 9 positions match TRBD1. V shed 2 bases and J 3 bases; nucleotides not matched to a gene: 3. Per the germline V gene, CDR1 is SGDLS and CDR2 is YYNGEE. CDR3 size: 15 residues. In DNA, the CDR3 is TGTGCCAGCAGCGTCGGGACAGGGAGCTACAATGAGCAGTTCTTC. This gives the protein CASSVGTGSYNEQFF. Full variable domain (missing parts from reference TRBV9 and TRBJ2-1): DSGVTQTPKHLITATGQRVTLRCSPRSGDLSVYWYQQSLDQGLQFLIQYYNGEERAKGNILERFSAQQFPDLHSELNLSSLELGDSALYFCASSVGTGSYNEQFFGPGTRLTVL.

The chain employs TRBV10-3 and TRBJ2-5; 8 bases fit TRBD1. Germline-derived CDR1 and CDR2 are ENHRY and SYGVKD. CDR3 length equals 15 residues. After removal of 2 bases from V and 4 bases from J, the junction contained 6 bases not matched to a gene. CDR3 sequence reads: CAISEDRGRVETQYF. The DNA for the CDR3 is TGTGCCATCAGTGAGGACAGGGGAAGGGTAGAGACCCAGTACTTC.